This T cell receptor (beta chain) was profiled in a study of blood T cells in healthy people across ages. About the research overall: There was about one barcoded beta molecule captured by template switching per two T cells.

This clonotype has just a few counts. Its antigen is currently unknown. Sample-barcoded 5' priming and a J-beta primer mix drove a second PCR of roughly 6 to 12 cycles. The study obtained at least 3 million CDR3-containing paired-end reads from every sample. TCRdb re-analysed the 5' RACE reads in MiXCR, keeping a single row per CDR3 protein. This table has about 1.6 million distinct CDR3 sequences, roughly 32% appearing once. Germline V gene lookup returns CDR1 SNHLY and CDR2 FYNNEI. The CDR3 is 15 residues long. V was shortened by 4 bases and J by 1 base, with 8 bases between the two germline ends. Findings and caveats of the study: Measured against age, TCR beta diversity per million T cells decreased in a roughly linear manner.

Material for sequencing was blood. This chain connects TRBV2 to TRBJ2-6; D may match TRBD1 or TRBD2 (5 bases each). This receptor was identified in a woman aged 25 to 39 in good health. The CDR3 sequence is CASSVRESGANVLTF. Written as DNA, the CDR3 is TGTGCCAGCAGTGTCAGGGAGTCTGGGGCCAACGTCCTGACTTTC.